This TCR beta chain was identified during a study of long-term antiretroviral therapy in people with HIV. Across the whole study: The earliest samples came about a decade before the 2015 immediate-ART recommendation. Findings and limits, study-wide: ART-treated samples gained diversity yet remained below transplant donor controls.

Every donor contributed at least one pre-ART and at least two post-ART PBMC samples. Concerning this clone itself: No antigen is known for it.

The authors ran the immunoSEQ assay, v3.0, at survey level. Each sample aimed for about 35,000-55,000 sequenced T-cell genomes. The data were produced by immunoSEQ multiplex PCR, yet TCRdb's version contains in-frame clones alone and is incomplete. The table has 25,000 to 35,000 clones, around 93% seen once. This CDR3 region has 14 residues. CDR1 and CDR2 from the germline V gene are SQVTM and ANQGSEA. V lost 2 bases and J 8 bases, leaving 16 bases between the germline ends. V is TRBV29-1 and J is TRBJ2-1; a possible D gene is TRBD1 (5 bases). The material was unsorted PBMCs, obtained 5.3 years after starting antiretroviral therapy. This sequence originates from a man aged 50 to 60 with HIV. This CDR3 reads CSVENKGRKDEQFF. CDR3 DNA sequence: TGCAGCGTTGAAAATAAGGGGCGTAAGGATGAGCAGTTCTTC.